This TCR beta chain was found in a study of blood T cell repertoires in COVID-19. For the study at large: The cDNA or gDNA used as material had been derived from T cells, B-cell-depleted T cells, or PBMCs.

Only one count was recorded for this clone. The protocol was immunoSEQ multiplex PCR, while the TCRdb copy is restricted to in-frame clones and leaves out a portion. In the table there are 150,000 to 200,000 clones, roughly four fifths of which are singletons. J was trimmed by 6 bases and V by 2 bases; bases with no gene match: 9. CDR1 and CDR2 from the germline V gene are SGHDN and FVKESK. This CDR3 region has 16 residues. The receptor's source is a woman aged 40-49 years with COVID-19, enrolled during active disease. Input material: peripheral blood. This chain links TRBV14 with TRBJ2-3; 9 bases are a match to TRBD2. The CDR3 nucleotides read TGTGCCAGCAGCCAAAGGCTAGCGGGGACTCGGGATACGCAGTATTTT. This sequence encodes CASSQRLAGTRDTQYF.